This T cell receptor (beta chain) comes out of a study of graft-versus-host responses after intestinal transplantation. Overall study: Transplants given to recipients were multivisceral, liver-intestinal, or isolated intestinal. Anti-thymocyte globulin induction was given to all recipients, followed by tacrolimus and steroids for around 3 years.

Here immunoSEQ multiplex PCR was the method, and the copy in TCRdb shows in-frame clones only, minus some. The sample shows some 100,000 clones, more than 85% of them seen only once. Study findings and constraints: With peak circulating GvH clone levels came an association with early post-transplant HvG declines. Recipient marrow contained GvH clones, some of which appeared first in ileum or blood.

V was pared by 2 bases and J by 5 bases, with 8 bases of the junction left unmatched. Germline V gene data show CDR1 as SGHRS and CDR2 as YFSETQ. The CDR3 extends over 15 amino acids. As for this clone: Its target is unknown.

The V call is TRBV5-1, the J call TRBJ2-5, with 8 bases matching TRBD2. The starting material was unstimulated CD4+ T cells sorted from spleen or lymph node cells, obtained before transplant. The clonotype comes from a human donor who was the organ donor for an intestinal transplant. CDR3 bases: TGCGCCAGCAGCTTTGGCGGGGGGTTTTGGGAGACCCAGTACTTC. This sequence encodes CASSFGGGFWETQYF. Full variable domain (remainder filled in from reference TRBV5-1 and TRBJ2-5): KAGVTQTPRYLIKTRGQQVTLSCSPISGHRSVSWYQQTPGQGLQFLFEYFSETQRNKGNFPGRFSGRQFSNSRSEMNVSTLELGDSALYLCASSFGGGFWETQYFGPGTRLLVL.